The 29 T cell receptor beta chains given below trace back to one sample, sequenced in a study of blood T cell repertoires in COVID-19. Generated by immunoSEQ multiplex PCR, the TCRdb table keeps only in-frame clones and is missing some. The top ten hold about 0.99% of the sample, which has roughly 250,000 clones, 85% to 90% seen once. The sample comprised peripheral blood. The receptors come from a woman aged 40 to 50 who had recovered from COVID-19.

The J gene is TRBJ1-3, the V gene TRBV27, with D unclear. From germline, CDR1 is MNHEY and CDR2 SMNVEV (reference sequence). CDR3 length: 16 residues. Between the trimmed V and J ends, which lost 3 bases and 5 bases, there was a span of 17 bases. The CDR3: CASSFLPWGGRNTIYF. The CDR3 nucleotides are TGTGCCAGCAGTTTCCTCCCGTGGGGAGGGAGAAACACCATATATTTT.

The J gene is TRBJ1-1, the V gene TRBV6-5, with D tentatively TRBD1 (6 bases). With 5 bases removed from V and 9 bases from J, the gap between germline ends came to 16 bases. CDR3 size: 13 residues. Germline V gene sequence: CDR1 MNHEY, CDR2 SVGAGI. CDR3 region: CASSTRTAAQAFF. The DNA for the CDR3 is TGTGCCAGCAGTACCCGGACAGCCGCCCAAGCTTTCTTT.

The chain combines TRBV27 with TRBJ2-3; D unresolved. Trimming removed 7 bases at V and 1 base at J, with 6 bases between. The CDR3 spans 12 residues. From germline, CDR1 is MNHEY and CDR2 SMNVEV (reference sequence). CDR3 bases: TGTGCCAGCACGAGGCGCACAGATACGCAGTATTTT. This gives the protein CASTRRTDTQYF.

This chain connects TRBV7-2 to TRBJ1-6, with 8 bases identical to TRBD1. Germline assignment: CDR1 SGHTA and CDR2 FQGNSA. The CDR3 consists of 18 residues. V gave up 4 bases and J gave up 5 bases; unmatched junction bases: 13. CDR3 protein: CASSWGWGEDRDNSPLHF. The DNA of the CDR3 is TGTGCCAGCAGCTGGGGCTGGGGGGAGGACAGGGATAATTCACCCCTCCACTTT.

This chain uses TRBV19 with TRBJ1-2; maybe TRBD1 (6 bases). Looked up from germline, CDR1 is LNHDA and CDR2 is SQIVND (reference sequence). The CDR3 totals 14 residues. V lost 4 bases to trimming and J lost 8 bases, with 17 bases between them. The CDR3 bases are TGTGCCAGTAGTAACCCGACAGGCCGCGGGGGCTACACCTTC. Translating it yields CASSNPTGRGGYTF.

The chain combines TRBV6-6 with TRBJ1-6; 9 nucleotides agree with TRBD1. Unmatched junction bases numbered 8, after V lost 11 bases and J lost 9 bases. The CDR3 has 13 amino acids. Per the germline V gene, CDR1 is MNHNY and CDR2 is SVGAGI (reference sequence). The CDR3 loop reads CASQTGGSSPLHF. CDR3 nucleotides: TGTGCCTCCCAGACAGGGGGTTCTTCACCCCTCCACTTT.

The chain uses TRBV5-1 and TRBJ2-1; D may be TRBD2 (5 bases). Germline V gene data show CDR1 as SGHRS and CDR2 as YFSETQ. The CDR3 runs to 13 residues. V was cut by 0 bases and J by 7 bases, with 8 bases left in between. The CDR3 loop is CASSLVRRNEQFF. CDR3 DNA sequence: TGCGCCAGCAGCTTGGTGAGGAGGAATGAGCAGTTCTTC.

As for this clone: An end of the junction does not agree with germline; a read error may underlie this. This CDR3 is also generated by other DNA sequences in the sample. This chain uses TRBV6-1 with TRBJ1-1; D remains ambiguous. This CDR3 has 13 amino acids. Germline CDR1 reads MNHNS; CDR2 reads SASEGT. The DNA of the CDR3 is TGTGCCAGCAGGGAAGCGAGGAACACTGAAGCTTTCTTT. Translation: CASREARNTEAFF.

The gene calls are TRBV15 and TRBJ2-1; TRBD2 matches at 8 bases. The CDR3 spans 15 residues. Looked up from germline, CDR1 is LNHNV and CDR2 is YYDKDF (reference sequence). After removal of 3 bases from V and 9 bases from J, the junction contained 10 bases not matched to a gene. CDR3 protein: CATSRRTSLQSEQFF. DNA of the CDR3: TGTGCCACCAGCAGGAGGACTAGCCTCCAAAGTGAGCAGTTCTTC.

The chain employs TRBV5-4 and TRBJ2-5; TRBD2 might be the D (6 bases). The CDR3 totals 15 residues. V was pared by 0 bases and J by 0 bases, with 9 bases between. The V gene's germline CDR1 is SGHNT and CDR2 YYREEE (reference sequence). This CDR3 is CASSLGRGNQETQYF. In nucleotides, the CDR3 is TGTGCCAGCAGCTTGGGGCGGGGAAACCAAGAGACCCAGTACTTC.

The chain has TRBV2 and TRBJ2-3; 7 bases align to TRBD2. Germline loops: CDR1 SNHLY, CDR2 FYNNEI. This CDR3 comprises 11 residues. With 6 bases clipped from V and 11 bases from J, the junction kept 5 bases outside the gene matches. The CDR3 reads CASSPTGGQYF. For the CDR3, the DNA is TGTGCCAGCAGCCCCACGGGGGGGCAGTATTTT. Full variable domain (missing parts from reference TRBV2 and TRBJ2-3): EPEVTQTPSHQVTQMGQEVILRCVPISNHLYFYWYRQILGQKVEFLVSFYNNEISEKSEIFDDQFSVERPDGSNFTLKIRSTKLEDSAMYFCASSPTGGQYFGPGTRLTVL.

This chain uses TRBV5-1 with TRBJ2-2, with D perhaps TRBD1 (7 bases). The CDR3 runs 15 residues. V was cut by 4 bases and J by 7 bases, with 17 bases left in between. Per germline, CDR1 SGHRS and CDR2 YFSETQ. This chain's CDR3 is CASSTGQDYGGELFF. CDR3 DNA: TGCGCCAGCAGCACAGGACAGGACTATGGCGGGGAGCTGTTTTTT.

CDR3 amino acids: CATSGAYEAFF. The CDR3 DNA follows: TGTGCCACCAGTGGGGCGTATGAAGCTTTCTTT. The rearrangement links TRBV24-1 to TRBJ1-1; D call uncertain. Per germline, CDR1 KGHDR and CDR2 SFDVKD. The CDR3 is made up of 11 amino acids. V lost 5 bases, J lost 7 bases, and 7 bases lay in between.

This chain uses TRBV5-6 with TRBJ1-2; possible D gene TRBD1, 5 bases. The CDR3 length is 14 residues. Trimming left V 5 bases short and J 2 bases short, with 13 bases between. The germline V gene has CDR1 SGHDT and CDR2 YYEEEE. This CDR3 reads CASRMAGQNYGYTF. The CDR3 DNA reads TGTGCCAGCAGGATGGCGGGGCAGAACTATGGCTACACCTTC.

This clone was observed a few times. The genes are TRBV4-2 and TRBJ2-5, with 16 bases matching TRBD2. Germline assignment: CDR1 LGHNA and CDR2 YNFKEQ. Trimming removed 4 bases from V and 5 bases from J; junction bases left unmatched: 4. This CDR3 has 16 residues. The CDR3 loop reads CASSPRGLAGGETQYF. The CDR3 DNA sequence: TGTGCCAGCAGCCCCCGGGGACTAGCGGGAGGGGAGACCCAGTACTTC.

This clone was recorded once. The genes are TRBV11-3 and TRBJ2-6; 8 bases fit TRBD2. The CDR3 runs to 16 residues. The V gene end was trimmed by 5 bases and the J gene end by 11 bases; junction bases not matched to a gene: 14. In germline, CDR1 is SGHNT, CDR2 YENEEA. The CDR3 DNA is TGTGCCAGCAGCCCCCGGGGGGGACCTCTTCGGGACGTCCTGACTTTC. This sequence encodes CASSPRGGPLRDVLTF.

This clone was observed a handful of times. The chain uses TRBV4-1 and TRBJ1-5; TRBD1 matches at 11 bases. Germline-derived CDR1 and CDR2 are MGHRA and YSYEKL. V shed 0 bases and J 7 bases; nucleotides not matched to a gene: 8. This CDR3 comprises 17 residues. CDR3: CASSQDGQGAPSQPQHF. CDR3 nucleotide sequence: TGCGCCAGCAGCCAAGATGGACAGGGGGCCCCAAGCCAGCCCCAGCATTTT.

The sample holds one count of this clone. The V gene is TRBV30, the J gene TRBJ1-5; D uncertain. Trimming cost V 5 bases and J 8 bases, with 16 bases left between them. Germline V gene lookup returns CDR1 GTSNPN and CDR2 SVGIG (reference sequence). This CDR3 spans 13 amino acids. CDR3 sequence: CAWGGVPPEPQHF. CDR3 in DNA: TGTGCCTGGGGCGGAGTTCCGCCTGAGCCCCAGCATTTT. The whole variable domain, remainder taken from reference TRBV30 and TRBJ1-5, is SQTIHQWPATLVQPVGSPLSLECTVEGTSNPNLYWYRQAAGRGLQLLFYSVGIGQISSEVPQNLSASRPQDRQFILSSKKLLLSDSGFYLCAWGGVPPEPQHFGDGTRLSIL.

The table lists this clone with a count of one. The chain recombines TRBV21-1 with TRBJ2-7; the D call in the table, TRBD2, was not verified against the DNA. TRBV21-1 is classified as a pseudogene. The CDR3 is made up of 14 amino acids. CDR3 sequence (DNA): TGTGCCAGCAGCAAAGCCGAGGGCATCTACGAGCAGTACTTC. Its protein is CASSKAEGIYEQYF.

V is TRBV10-3 and J is TRBJ2-3, with 7 bases that match TRBD2. Trimming removed 4 bases from V and 1 base from J; junction bases left unmatched: 11. The length of the CDR3 is 17 residues. Germline assignment: CDR1 ENHRY and CDR2 SYGVKD. The CDR3 DNA reads TGTGCCATCAGTGCCAACGTAGCGGGCCGGGGCACAGATACGCAGTATTTT. Translation: CAISANVAGRGTDTQYF.

This chain links TRBV12-3 or TRBV12-4 with TRBJ2-7; TRBD2 agrees at 11 bases. This CDR3 comprises 13 residues. Trimming cost V 6 bases and J 2 bases; bases outside gene matches: 0. The CDR3 DNA reads as TGTGCCAGCAGACTAGCGGGAGCCTACGAGCAGTACTTC. This gives the protein CASRLAGAYEQYF.

Turning to this clone: The junction does not match germline at one end; this may be a read error. The chain carries TRBV19 and TRBJ1-1; D is perhaps TRBD1 (5 bases). CDR1 is LNHDA and CDR2 is SQIVND in the germline V gene (reference sequence). The CDR3 covers 16 residues. CDR3 nucleotide sequence: TGTGCCAGTAGGGTAGGGGATCAACTCCCTTCCGGGTCTTCCAGCTTT. It is translated as CASRVGDQLPSGSSSF.

The chain uses TRBV27 and TRBJ1-2; 7 bases align to TRBD1. V was clipped by 5 bases and J by 6 bases; unmatched bases: 9. Looked up from germline, CDR1 is MNHEY and CDR2 is SMNVEV (reference sequence). The CDR3 totals 14 residues. CDR3 protein: CASSPGTVGNGYTF. CDR3 nucleotides: TGTGCCAGCAGTCCCGGGACAGTGGGGAATGGCTACACCTTC.

V is TRBV3-1 (or the pseudogene TRBV3-2) and J is TRBJ2-5; 11 bases map to TRBD2. Germline values: CDR1 LGHDT, CDR2 YNNKEL (reference sequence). The CDR3 has 15 residues. Unmatched junction bases numbered 2, after V lost 1 base and J lost 4 bases. The CDR3 protein is CASSQVSGRGETQYF. CDR3 sequence (DNA): TGTGCCAGCAGCCAAGTTAGCGGGAGGGGAGAGACCCAGTACTTC.

The chain has TRBV6-5 and TRBJ1-1; a possible D gene is TRBD1 (5 bases). The CDR3 loop spans 12 amino acids. The ends were cut back, 0 bases at V and 10 bases at J, with 9 bases in the middle. CDR1 is MNHEY, CDR2 SVGAGI, per germline. DNA of the CDR3: TGTGCCAGCAGTTACTCCCAGGGAATAGCTTTCTTT. Protein: CASSYSQGIAFF.

This clone was observed many times. This sequence joins TRBV6-4 and TRBJ1-6; D is possibly TRBD1 (6 bases). CDR1 and CDR2 (germline): MRHNA, SNTAGT. V dropped 6 bases and J dropped 7 bases, with 10 bases sitting between them. The CDR3 extends over 13 amino acids. CDR3 nucleotides: TGTGCCAGCAGGCCAGGGGAAAATTCACCCCTCCACTTT. Protein: CASRPGENSPLHF.

The chain recombines TRBV19 with TRBJ1-3; D is perhaps TRBD1 (5 bases). CDR1 and CDR2 from the germline V gene are LNHDA and SQIVND (reference sequence). The CDR3 length is 18 residues. Trimming pared 0 bases from V and 0 bases from J, leaving 15 bases between. The DNA for the CDR3 is TGTGCCAGTAGTATAGAGATCGGCAGGGCCAACTCTGGAAACACCATATATTTT. This codes for CASSIEIGRANSGNTIYF.

The rearrangement links TRBV6-5 to TRBJ1-5; no clear D gene. Germline loops: CDR1 MNHEY, CDR2 SVGAGI. The V end lost 10 bases, the J end lost 1 base, and 14 bases lay between the germline ends. CDR3 length: 14 amino acids. As DNA, the CDR3 is TGTGCCACCTGGGCGAGGGTGAGCAATCAGCCCCAGCATTTT. As protein: CATWARVSNQPQHF.

This chain connects TRBV21-1 to TRBJ1-4; TRBD1, the table's D call, lacks a check against the DNA. TRBV21-1 is a pseudogene. The CDR3 spans 18 residues. CDR3 in amino acids: CASSNLSGRGQGNEKLFF. The DNA of the CDR3 is TGTGCCAGCAGCAACCTTTCGGGCAGGGGGCAGGGTAATGAAAAACTGTTTTTT.